This T cell receptor beta chain was observed in a study of T cell responses to AZD1222 COVID-19 vaccine (dated by TCRdb to the early 2020s). A note on the overall study: AZD1222 recipients whose second dose came at about 4 weeks and those whose second dose came at about 12 weeks were combined into one group, since spike-specific TCR depth and breadth did not differ between the two schedules. Enrollment into the trials was organized by age into subgroups of 18-55, 56-69 and 70-plus years, and those subgroups contained roughly 140, 27 and 60 TCR-sequenced participants, respectively. TCR sequencing covered fewer than 250 trial participants: nearly 210 given two doses of AZD1222 and around 26 given two doses of MenACWY control vaccine. Points the paper makes about the study in general: Spike-specific TCR breadth and depth rose significantly after two AZD1222 doses compared with day 0 and with MenACWY recipients. No day 14 peak-response samples were available, so repertoires were characterized only after the peak T cell response. The vaccine-associated CD4 TCRs covered the entire spike protein, and the dominant responses fell in regions 160-218 and 743-854. Reportedly, close to half of the unique spike-specific TCRs recognized epitopes lying outside the regions that are mutated in the B.1.351 and B.1.1.7 variants. Participants were mostly white British and included more females than males, and it was suggested by the authors that clonal diversity may have been underestimated. Conclusions about previously exposed vaccinees were limited because only six AZD1222 recipients were SARS-CoV-2 seropositive at baseline. The 56-69-year group was small, and its depth increase did not reach significance, likely because of low power.

Deletion took 0 bases off V and 2 bases off J, with a span of 9 bases between the germline ends. As encoded in the germline V gene (reference sequence), CDR1 is SGHKS while CDR2 is YYEKEE. CDR3 length: 15 amino acids, cysteine to phenylalanine. Kept here is only the CDR3 DNA, which spans 45 bases and is read in frame from base 1. What the time point label conveys for this sample: baseline before first vaccination. Samples from vaccinated people were obtained from the UK trials COV001 and COV002, which included a single-blind randomized controlled phase 2/3 trial of AZD1222 (ChAdOx1 nCoV-19) in healthy adults. Trial participant PBMC samples were collected at day 0 and day 28 after the second dose for TCRbeta chain sequencing. The CDR3 regions of human TCRbeta chains were subjected to immunosequencing. In the paper's pipeline: TCRs in the repertoires were matched against a reference library of SARS-CoV-2-specific TCRs that had been generated with the MIRA antigen-specificity platform. Breadth meant the fraction of unique TCRs that were SARS-CoV-2-associated, whereas depth meant the fraction of total T cells that were SARS-CoV-2-associated. Each spike-specific TCR was assigned to its reactive spike region and to a CD4 or CD8 class using the MIRA data. Log10-transformed breadth and depth values were compared by one-way ANOVA with Sidak's multiple comparisons tests. Imported from immuneACCESS, the table was reduced by TCRdb to in-frame sequences with V and J called. These copies leave out some clones; in studies compared against another copy, an unresolved V gene accounts for under half, and the cause of the remainder is not known. V, J and clone size reflect that table, while D and trimming were determined from the DNA. The sample table shows approximately 70,000 clones, and roughly 85% are seen once. The top ten constitute roughly 21% of the sample.

As for this clone: Its antigen is unknown. Per-nucleotide qualities are absent, and no much larger clonotype sits a single base away.

This specimen was peripheral blood, taken on day 0 of AZD1222 vaccination. This sequence uses TRBV5-5 and TRBJ1-3, with the D segment identity uncertain. The source is an adult in good health. The DNA sequence reads TGTGCCAGCAGCTTGGTCTTACTCCCTGGAAACACCATATATTTT. This is translated as CASSLVLLPGNTIYF.